These 28 T cell receptor beta chains came from one sample sequenced in a study of graft-versus-host responses after intestinal transplantation. Intraepithelial and lamina propria lymphocytes were isolated from graft specimens. Profiling relied on immunoSEQ multiplex PCR, and the TCRdb table lists in-frame clones only, not all of them. The sample shows 6,500 to 10,000 clones, less than 85% of them seen only once. The sequencing here drew on ileum tissue, taken 494 days after intestinal transplant. These receptors originate from a human patient who received an intestinal transplant, so some T cells may come from the graft donor.

The chain carries TRBV10-2 and TRBJ1-6; 7 nucleotides agree with TRBD1. CDR3 size: 14 residues. Germline V gene data show CDR1 as WSHSY and CDR2 as SAAADI. V was clipped by 2 bases and J by 10 bases; unmatched bases: 5. CDR3 nucleotide sequence: TGCGCCAGCAGTGAGGACAGGGCAAGGTCACCCCTCCACTTT. Translation: CASSEDRARSPLHF.

The rearrangement joins TRBV11-2 to TRBJ2-7; tentative D call: TRBD1 (6 bases). Germline-derived CDR1 and CDR2 are SGHAT and FQNNGV. With 5 bases removed from V and 6 bases from J, the gap between germline ends came to 8 bases. The CDR3 length is 11 residues. CDR3 protein: CASSQGPEQYF. The CDR3 DNA reads TGTGCCAGCAGCCAGGGGCCCGAGCAGTACTTC.

This clone was seen once. This chain uses TRBV28 with TRBJ2-2; a weak D match, TRBD1 (6 bases). This CDR3 comprises 15 residues. Deletions cut 5 bases from V and 2 bases from J, with 12 bases between. Germline V lookup: CDR1 MDHEN, CDR2 SYDVKM. CDR3 residues: CASSLYGTNTGELFF. CDR3 sequence (DNA): TGTGCCAGCAGTCTTTACGGGACAAACACCGGGGAGCTGTTTTTT.

The chain carries TRBV19 and TRBJ2-7, with TRBD2 identical over 9 bases. V lost 7 bases and J lost 6; bases outside the gene matches: 13. The CDR3 consists of 15 residues. Per germline, CDR1 LNHDA and CDR2 SQIVND (reference sequence). CDR3 nucleotide sequence: TGTGCCAGTACCCCAGCGGGAGGTCTCGTTAGCGAGCAGTACTTC. Protein product: CASTPAGGLVSEQYF.

Only a few counts were recorded for this clone. The chain couples TRBV20-1 to TRBJ1-2; D is undetermined. CDR1 and CDR2 (germline): DFQATT, SNEGSKA (reference sequence). The CDR3 runs 11 residues. Between the trimmed V and J ends, which lost 5 bases and 8 bases, there was a span of 12 bases. CDR3 protein: CSAPWGGGYTF. In DNA, the CDR3 is TGCAGTGCTCCCTGGGGAGGGGGCTACACCTTC.

Only one count was recorded for this clone. The J gene is TRBJ1-4, the V gene TRBV2, with D unresolved. Trimming pared 7 bases from V and 6 bases from J, leaving 15 bases between. The CDR3 runs to 14 residues. The germline V gene encodes CDR1 SNHLY and CDR2 FYNNEI. CDR3 region: CASTTGRWDEKLFF. The CDR3 DNA follows: TGTGCCAGCACCACGGGGAGATGGGATGAAAAACTGTTTTTT.

CDR3 DNA: TGTGCCAGCACGGCTAGCGGCTCCTACGAGCAGTACTTC. Translating gives CASTASGSYEQYF. The V and J genes are TRBV6-5 and TRBJ2-7, with 7 bases matching TRBD2. V shed 7 bases, J shed 0 bases, and the junction held 3 bases outside the gene matches. In germline, CDR1 is MNHEY, CDR2 SVGAGI. The CDR3 covers 13 residues.

This chain links TRBV9 with TRBJ2-7; 8 bases are a match to TRBD1. CDR3 length: 16 residues. CDR1 and CDR2 from the germline V gene are SGDLS and YYNGEE. With 0 bases clipped from V and 0 bases from J, the junction kept 5 bases outside the gene matches. For the CDR3, the DNA is TGTGCCAGCAGCGTAGGTGGGGACAGGAGCTCCTACGAGCAGTACTTC. Translated, it gives CASSVGGDRSSYEQYF.

This clone appeared a single time. Its ends do not fully match the called genes, so a read error is possible. This sequence joins TRBV27 and TRBJ1-2; D may be TRBD1 (5 bases). The germline V gene encodes CDR1 MNHEY and CDR2 SMNVEV (reference sequence). This CDR3 spans 15 amino acids. The chain's CDR3 is CASSNTWWGDVGCTF. The CDR3 nucleotides read TGTGCCAGCAGCAACACTTGGTGGGGCGACGTTGGCTGCACCTTC.

The chain carries TRBV10-1 and TRBJ1-1; 9 bases map to TRBD1. V trimming: 5 bases; J trimming: 4 bases; junction bases outside the gene matches: 8. This CDR3 is built from 15 residues. Germline lookup yields CDR1 WNHNN and CDR2 SYGVQD (reference sequence). The CDR3 sequence is CASSSRGTGSTEAFF. The DNA for the CDR3 is TGCGCCAGCAGTTCCAGGGGGACAGGGTCCACTGAAGCTTTCTTT.

The rearrangement links TRBV11-2 to TRBJ1-3; 10 bases align to TRBD1. This CDR3 has 19 amino acids. J lost 0 bases, V lost 4 bases, and 12 bases had no gene match. The germline gives CDR1 SGHAT, CDR2 FQNNGV. The CDR3 coding sequence is TGTGCCAGCAGCTCGAACCACCTGGACAGGGGGAGCTCTGGAAACACCATATATTTT. Protein: CASSSNHLDRGSSGNTIYF.

This clone was seen just once. One base separates it from a far larger clone, so it is likely a read error. The sample carries other DNA sequences with the same CDR3. The V call is TRBV5-1, the J call TRBJ2-2; no clear D gene. Germline V gene lookup returns CDR1 SGHRS and CDR2 YFSETQ. V was shortened by 4 bases and J by 5 bases, with 6 bases between the two germline ends. This CDR3 region has 12 residues. CDR3 residues: CASSGWTGELFF. CDR3 nucleotides: TGCGCCAGCAGCGGCTGGACCGGGGAGCTGTTTTTT.

This chain connects TRBV19 to TRBJ2-1, with D perhaps matching TRBD2 (6 bases). The CDR3 has 16 amino acids. V was shortened by 2 bases and J by 4 bases, with 15 bases between the two germline ends. Germline CDR1 LNHDA, CDR2 SQIVND (reference sequence). CDR3 protein: CASSIIKGLAYNEQFF. The DNA for the CDR3 is TGTGCCAGTAGTATAATCAAGGGCCTAGCGTACAATGAGCAGTTCTTC.

The chain links TRBV6-1 to TRBJ1-6; a possible D gene is TRBD1 (6 bases). V lost 4 bases to trimming and J lost 3 bases, with 10 bases between them. The V gene's germline CDR1 is MNHNS and CDR2 SASEGT. The CDR3 has 15 amino acids. The CDR3 here is CASSVGHDYNSPLHF. Here the CDR3 DNA reads TGTGCCAGCAGTGTGGGACACGACTATAATTCACCCCTCCACTTT.

The chain couples TRBV11-1 to TRBJ2-5; weak D call: TRBD2 (6 bases). The CDR3 loop spans 15 amino acids. CDR1 and CDR2 from the germline V gene are SGHAT and FQDESV (reference sequence). Trimming cost V 1 base and J 5 bases, with 14 bases left between them. The CDR3 sequence is CASSLDGGKTETQYF. For the CDR3, the DNA is TGTGCCAGCAGCTTAGATGGGGGGAAGACGGAGACCCAGTACTTC.

The rearrangement uses TRBV30 and TRBJ2-3; 13 bases align to TRBD2. Germline CDR1 GTSNPN, CDR2 SVGIG (reference sequence). J was trimmed by 3 bases and V by 5 bases; bases with no gene match: 2. The CDR3 runs to 14 residues. CDR3 region: CAWGLAGVTDTQYF. The CDR3 region has the DNA TGTGCCTGGGGACTAGCGGGAGTGACAGATACGCAGTATTTT.

The V call is TRBV2, the J call TRBJ2-7; D tentatively fits TRBD1 or TRBD2 (5 bases each). The CDR3 extends over 16 amino acids. The germline CDR1 and CDR2 sequences are SNHLY and FYNNEI. The germline V and J ends were trimmed by 8 bases and 1 base, with 21 bases remaining between them. CDR3 in amino acids: CASHLPGTLGSYEQYF. In DNA form, the CDR3 reads TGTGCCAGCCACCTACCCGGGACCTTGGGGTCCTACGAGCAGTACTTC.

The gene calls are TRBV7-2 and TRBJ2-3; 7 bases are shared with TRBD2. V dropped 1 base and J dropped 2; count of bases not matched to a gene: 9. Germline CDR1 SGHTA, CDR2 FQGNSA. The CDR3 spans 17 residues. The CDR3 is CASSLGRGREYTDTQYF. The CDR3 DNA sequence: TGTGCCAGCAGCTTAGGGCGTGGGCGGGAGTACACAGATACGCAGTATTTT. Supplemented by reference TRBV7-2 and TRBJ2-3, the full variable domain reads GAGVSQSPSNKVTEKGKDVELRCDPISGHTALYWYRQSLGQGLEFLIYFQGNSAPDKSGLPSDRFSAERTGGSVSTLTIQRTQQEDSAVYLCASSLGRGREYTDTQYFGPGTRLTVL.

The DNA for the CDR3 is TGTGCCAGCAGCTTAGAGGGGGCTGAAGAAAAACTGTTTTTT. It is translated as CASSLEGAEEKLFF. The V call is TRBV7-8, the J call TRBJ1-4; 7 bases are a match to TRBD1. The V segment lost 1 base and the J segment 8 bases; nucleotides outside the gene matches: 4. Germline V gene data show CDR1 as SGHVS and CDR2 as FQNEAQ. The CDR3 runs 14 residues.

The chain employs TRBV27 and TRBJ2-7; D perhaps matches TRBD2 (5 bases). The CDR3 spans 16 residues. Trimming left V 5 bases short and J 3 bases short, with 20 bases between. The germline gives CDR1 MNHEY, CDR2 SMNVEV (reference sequence). This CDR3 reads CASSLTVGLALYEQYF. The CDR3 DNA sequence: TGTGCCAGCAGTCTGACCGTGGGTCTAGCCCTCTACGAGCAGTACTTC.

This clone appeared a few times. The same CDR3 can be traced to other DNA sequences in this sample. The chain employs TRBV5-1 and TRBJ2-7, with TRBD2 matching 12 bases. The length of the CDR3 is 14 residues. V gave up 4 bases and J gave up 4 bases; unmatched junction bases: 3. The germline V gene has CDR1 SGHRS and CDR2 YFSETQ. The CDR3 bases are TGCGCCAGCAGCCCGGGACTAGCGGGTTACGAGCAGTACTTC. Translated, it gives CASSPGLAGYEQYF.

This sequence joins TRBV6-5 and TRBJ1-1, with no clear D. The CDR3 extends over 14 amino acids. Germline values: CDR1 MNHEY, CDR2 SVGAGI. V was shortened by 0 bases and J by 5 bases, with 10 bases between the two germline ends. CDR3 amino acids: CASSYSPRRTEAFF. Here the CDR3 DNA reads TGTGCCAGCAGTTACTCCCCTCGGAGGACTGAAGCTTTCTTT.

This clone was detected a few times. The chain combines TRBV7-6 with TRBJ2-1; D gene unclear. CDR3 length equals 13 residues. Per germline, CDR1 SGHVS and CDR2 FNYEAQ. The V end lost 1 base, the J end lost 5 bases, and 6 bases lay between the germline ends. Here the CDR3 reads CASSLGSDNEQFF. Here the CDR3 DNA reads TGTGCCAGCAGCTTAGGCAGCGACAATGAGCAGTTCTTC. The variable domain in full, with the rest retrieved from reference TRBV7-6 and TRBJ2-1, is GAGVSQSPRYKVTKRGQDVALRCDPISGHVSLYWYRQALGQGPEFLTYFNYEAQQDKSGLPNDRFSAERPEGSISTLTIQRTEQRDSAMYRCASSLGSDNEQFFGPGTRLTVL.

V is TRBV5-4 and J is TRBJ2-1, with D perhaps assigned TRBD1 or TRBD2 (5 bases each). This CDR3 contains 16 residues. V was clipped by 0 bases and J by 5 bases, with 15 bases between them. The germline V gene encodes CDR1 SGHNT and CDR2 YYREEE (reference sequence). This CDR3 is CASSLGVGVTHNEQFF. CDR3 in DNA: TGTGCCAGCAGCTTGGGAGTGGGGGTAACACACAATGAGCAGTTCTTC.

The J gene is TRBJ1-5, the V gene TRBV6-5; TRBD1 agrees at 10 bases. J was trimmed by 7 bases and V by 5 bases; bases with no gene match: 8. Germline lookup yields CDR1 MNHEY and CDR2 SVGAGI. The CDR3 has 15 amino acids. The CDR3: CASSRGTGEGQPQHF. The CDR3 coding sequence is TGTGCCAGCAGTCGGGGGACAGGGGAGGGCCAGCCCCAGCATTTT.

This clone was counted only a few times. The chain couples TRBV7-3 to TRBJ2-1; D gene unclear. The CDR3 spans 15 residues. Germline V lookup: CDR1 SGHTA, CDR2 FQGTGA. Trimming removed 2 bases from V and 0 bases from J, with 8 bases in between. The CDR3 nucleotides read TGTGCCAGCAGCTTACTTCTCAGCTCCTACAATGAGCAGTTCTTC. This codes for CASSLLLSSYNEQFF.

The V gene is TRBV7-3, the J gene TRBJ2-5; D might be TRBD1 (6 bases). CDR1 is SGHTA, CDR2 FQGTGA, per germline. Trimming left V 6 bases short and J 1 base short, with 12 bases between. The CDR3 spans 14 residues. For the CDR3, the DNA is TGTGCCAGCAGGTCAACAGGGATCCAAGAGACCCAGTACTTC. The encoded protein is CASRSTGIQETQYF.

By sample share, this clone is medium-sized. This chain joins TRBV7-9 and TRBJ1-1; no clear D gene. Germline V gene lookup returns CDR1 SEHNR and CDR2 FQNEAQ (reference sequence). V was shortened by 1 base and J by 7 bases, with 7 bases between the two germline ends. The CDR3 runs to 12 residues. CDR3 in amino acids: CASSLVRDEAFF. The CDR3 bases are TGTGCCAGCAGCTTAGTTCGTGATGAAGCTTTCTTT.